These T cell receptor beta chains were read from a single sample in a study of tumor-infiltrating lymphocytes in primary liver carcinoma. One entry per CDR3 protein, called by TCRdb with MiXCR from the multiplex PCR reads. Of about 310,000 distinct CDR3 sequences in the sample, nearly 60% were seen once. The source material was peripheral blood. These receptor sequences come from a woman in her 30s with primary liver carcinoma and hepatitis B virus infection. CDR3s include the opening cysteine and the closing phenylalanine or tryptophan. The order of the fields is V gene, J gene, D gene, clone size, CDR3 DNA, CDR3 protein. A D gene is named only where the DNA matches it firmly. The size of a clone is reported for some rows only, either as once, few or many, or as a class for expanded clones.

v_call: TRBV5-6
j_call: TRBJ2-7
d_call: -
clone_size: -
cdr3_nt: TGTGCCAGCAGCTTCAGTGGGCAGGGGAGTCCCTACGAGCAGTACTTC
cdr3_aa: CASSFSGQGSPYEQYF

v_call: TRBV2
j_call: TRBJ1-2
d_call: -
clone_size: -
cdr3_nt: TGTGCCAGCACTAACTTGGGGGGCTATGGCTACACCTTC
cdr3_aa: CASTNLGGYGYTF

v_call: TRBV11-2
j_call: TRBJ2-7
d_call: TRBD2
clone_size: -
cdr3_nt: TGTGCCAGCAGCTCCCAACTTAGCGGGCCCTACGAGCAGCACTTC
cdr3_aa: CASSSQLSGPYEQHF

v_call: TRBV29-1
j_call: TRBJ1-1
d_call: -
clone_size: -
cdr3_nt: TGCAGCGTTGAAGATTTAGGGGTTAGGATGAACACTGAAACTTTCTTT
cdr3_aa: CSVEDLGVRMNTETFF

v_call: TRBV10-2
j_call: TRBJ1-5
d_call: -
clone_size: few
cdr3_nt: TGCGCCAGCAGCGGACAGAACGGGAATCAGCCCCAGCATTTT
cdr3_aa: CASSGQNGNQPQHF

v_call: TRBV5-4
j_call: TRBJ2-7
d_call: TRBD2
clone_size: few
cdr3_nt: TGTGCCAGCAGCCCTAGCGGGAGGGCCCACGAGCAGTACTTC
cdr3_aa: CASSPSGRAHEQYF

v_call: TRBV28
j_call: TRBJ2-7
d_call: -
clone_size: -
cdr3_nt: TGTGCCAGCATTCCGACCGACAACGAACAGTACTTC
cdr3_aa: CASIPTDNEQYF

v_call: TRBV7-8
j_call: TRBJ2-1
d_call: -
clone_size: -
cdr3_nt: TGTGCCAGCAGCCTTTTATCGGGTGAGCAGTTCTTC
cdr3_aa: CASSLLSGEQFF

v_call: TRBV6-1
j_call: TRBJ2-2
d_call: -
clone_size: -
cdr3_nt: TGTGCCAACAGTGAAAGGCGGCAGACCACCGGGGAGCTGTTTTTT
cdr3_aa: CANSERRQTTGELFF

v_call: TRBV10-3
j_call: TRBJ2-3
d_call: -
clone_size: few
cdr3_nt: TGTGCCATCAGTGAGTCGACTGCAGATACGCAGTATTTT
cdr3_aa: CAISESTADTQYF

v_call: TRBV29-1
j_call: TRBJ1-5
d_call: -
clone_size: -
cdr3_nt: TGCGGAGCCGGGGAACGAGGGCCCCAGCATTTT
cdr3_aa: CGAGERGPQHF

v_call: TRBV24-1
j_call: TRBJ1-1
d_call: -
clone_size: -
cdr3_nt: TGTGCCACCAGTATGGGATCGAACACTGAAGCTTTCTTT
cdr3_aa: CATSMGSNTEAFF

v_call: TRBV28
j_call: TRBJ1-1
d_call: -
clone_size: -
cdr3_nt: TGTGCCAGTAGTGGACAAATGGGGACTGAAGCTTTCTTT
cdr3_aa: CASSGQMGTEAFF

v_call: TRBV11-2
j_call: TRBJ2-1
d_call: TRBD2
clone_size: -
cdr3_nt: TGTGCTAGCAGCCCCGGGACTAGCGGGATCTCTGAGCAGTTCTTC
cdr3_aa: CASSPGTSGISEQFF

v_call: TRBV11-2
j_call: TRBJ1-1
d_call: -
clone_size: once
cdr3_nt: TGTGCCAGCAGCTTATCAGCTGCCGACATGAACACTGAAGCTTCATTT
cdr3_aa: CASSLSAADMNTEASF

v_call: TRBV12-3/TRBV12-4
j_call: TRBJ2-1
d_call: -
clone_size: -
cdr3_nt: TGTGCCAGCAGTTTGGGAGTTCCGCCCTACAATGAGCAGCTCTTC
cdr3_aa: CASSLGVPPYNEQLF

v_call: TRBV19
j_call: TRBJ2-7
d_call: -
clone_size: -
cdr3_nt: TGTGCCAGTAGTATTACGGGGGCGTACGAGCAGTACTTC
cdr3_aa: CASSITGAYEQYF

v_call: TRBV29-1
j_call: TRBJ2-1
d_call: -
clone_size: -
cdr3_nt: TGCAGCGTTGATCTTTCTAGGGCCAATACCAATGAGCAGTTCTTC
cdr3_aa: CSVDLSRANTNEQFF

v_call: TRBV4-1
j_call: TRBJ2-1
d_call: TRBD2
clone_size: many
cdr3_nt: TGCGCCAGCAGCCAAGAAGGCGGGAGGGCCAGAGAGCAGTTCTTC
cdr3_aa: CASSQEGGRAREQFF

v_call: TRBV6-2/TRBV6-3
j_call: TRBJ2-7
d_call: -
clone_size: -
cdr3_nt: TGTGCCAGCAGTTACGGGGGCGGATCGGGGAGTTCCTACGAGCAGTACTTC
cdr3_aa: CASSYGGGSGSSYEQYF

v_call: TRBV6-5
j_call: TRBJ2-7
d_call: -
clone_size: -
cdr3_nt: TGTGCCAGCAGTTGCTTACGGCCACCCTCCTACGAGCAGTACTTC
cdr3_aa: CASSCLRPPSYEQYF

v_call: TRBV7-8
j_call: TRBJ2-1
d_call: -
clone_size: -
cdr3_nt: TGTGCCAGCAGCTCCGGGACACTGACCTACAATGAGCAGTTCTTC
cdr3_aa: CASSSGTLTYNEQFF

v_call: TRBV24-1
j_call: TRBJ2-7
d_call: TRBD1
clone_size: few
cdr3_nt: TGTGCCACCAGTGATATCCCGGACAGGAACTACGAGCAGTACTTC
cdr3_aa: CATSDIPDRNYEQYF

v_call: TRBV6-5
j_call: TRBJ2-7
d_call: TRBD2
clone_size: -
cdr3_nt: TGTGTCAGCAGCGCCTCGGGACTAGCGGACCCCTACGAGCAGTACTTC
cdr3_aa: CVSSASGLADPYEQYF

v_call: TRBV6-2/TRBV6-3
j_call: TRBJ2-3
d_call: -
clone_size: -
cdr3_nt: TGTGCCAGTATCAGGTCGACTAACACAGATACGCAGTATTTT
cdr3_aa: CASIRSTNTDTQYF

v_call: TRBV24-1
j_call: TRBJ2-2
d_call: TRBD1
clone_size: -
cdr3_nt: TGTGCCACCAGTGATTCCGGACAGGGCACCGGGGAGCTGTTTTTT
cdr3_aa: CATSDSGQGTGELFF

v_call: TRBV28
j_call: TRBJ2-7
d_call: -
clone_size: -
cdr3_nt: TGTGCCAGCATTTCCCCCGGAGGGCCCGGTTTATGGTACTTC
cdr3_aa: CASISPGGPGLWYF

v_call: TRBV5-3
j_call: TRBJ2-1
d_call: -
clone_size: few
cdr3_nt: TGTGCCAGAAGCTTGACCAACGTTGAGCAGTTCTTC
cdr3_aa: CARSLTNVEQFF

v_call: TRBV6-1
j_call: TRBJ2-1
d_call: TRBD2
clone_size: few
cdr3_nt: TGTGCCAGCAGTGACGGACTAGCGGGGAAATACAATGAGCAGTTCTTC
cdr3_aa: CASSDGLAGKYNEQFF

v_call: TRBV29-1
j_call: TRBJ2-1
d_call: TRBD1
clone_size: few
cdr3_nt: TGCAGCGTTGGACAGGGGGCCTACAATGGGCAGTTCTTC
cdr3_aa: CSVGQGAYNGQFF

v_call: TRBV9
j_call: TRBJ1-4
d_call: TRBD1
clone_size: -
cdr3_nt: TGTGCCAGCAGCGCAGGACAGGCAGCTAATGAAAAACTGTTTTTT
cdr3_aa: CASSAGQAANEKLFF

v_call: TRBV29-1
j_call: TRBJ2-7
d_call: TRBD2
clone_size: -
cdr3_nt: TGCAACGTGTCGAGCGGGAGGGTAAGCAAGCAGTACTTC
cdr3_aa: CNVSSGRVSKQYF

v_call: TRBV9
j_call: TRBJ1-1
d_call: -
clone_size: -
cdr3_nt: TGTGCCAGCAGCCCAGGACTACAGATGAACACTGAAGCTTTCTTT
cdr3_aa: CASSPGLQMNTEAFF

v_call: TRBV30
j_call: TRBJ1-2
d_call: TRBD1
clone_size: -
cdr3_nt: TGTGCCTGGACTAAACAGGGGGCAGGTGGTTACACCTTC
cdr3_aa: CAWTKQGAGGYTF

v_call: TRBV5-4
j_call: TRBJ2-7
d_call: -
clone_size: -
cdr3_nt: TGTGCCAGCAGCATGGGGGGTTCTTCCTACGAGCAGTACTTC
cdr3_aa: CASSMGGSSYEQYF

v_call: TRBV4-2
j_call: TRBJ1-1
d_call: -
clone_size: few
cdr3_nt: TGTGCCAGCAGCCGCCATCGGAGCAGCGCTGAAGCTTTCTTT
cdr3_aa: CASSRHRSSAEAFF

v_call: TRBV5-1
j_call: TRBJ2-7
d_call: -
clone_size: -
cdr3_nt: TGCGCCAGCAGCTTGGTGGTTAGCCACGAGCAGTACTTC
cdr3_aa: CASSLVVSHEQYF

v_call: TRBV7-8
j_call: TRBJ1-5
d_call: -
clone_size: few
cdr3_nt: TGTGCCAGCAGCCGCTCTGGGGGCGATTGGTCTAATCAGCCCCAGCATTTT
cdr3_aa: CASSRSGGDWSNQPQHF

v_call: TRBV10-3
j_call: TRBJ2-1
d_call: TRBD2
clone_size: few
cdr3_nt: TGTGCCATCAGTGAGCGTCCATCCGGGAGGGGCGGTGAGCAGTTCTTC
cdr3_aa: CAISERPSGRGGEQFF

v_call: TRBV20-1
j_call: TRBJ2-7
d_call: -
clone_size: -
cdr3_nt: TGCAGTGCTAGGAGGGGACTGTCTCCCTACGAGCAGTACTTC
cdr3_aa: CSARRGLSPYEQYF

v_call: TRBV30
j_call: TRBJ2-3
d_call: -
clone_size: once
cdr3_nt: TGTGCCTGGAGTGAATCGGCTGGCCGTGGGGTTACGCAGTATTTT
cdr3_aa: CAWSESAGRGVTQYF

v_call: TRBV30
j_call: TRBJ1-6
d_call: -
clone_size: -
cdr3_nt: TGTGCCTGGAGCCCCCAGGGGTATTCACCCCTCCACTTT
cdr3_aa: CAWSPQGYSPLHF

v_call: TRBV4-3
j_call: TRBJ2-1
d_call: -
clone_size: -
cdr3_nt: -
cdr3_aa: CASSQEVIVEVAGGTYNKKFF

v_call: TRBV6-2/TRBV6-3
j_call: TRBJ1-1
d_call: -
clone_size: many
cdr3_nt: TGTGCCAGCAGTTACTCGAGGGGGAACACTGAAGCTTTCTTT
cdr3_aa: CASSYSRGNTEAFF

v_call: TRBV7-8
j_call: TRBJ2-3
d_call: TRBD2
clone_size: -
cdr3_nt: TGTGCCAGCAGCATACCGGGACTAGCAAACACAGATACGCAGTATTTT
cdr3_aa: CASSIPGLANTDTQYF

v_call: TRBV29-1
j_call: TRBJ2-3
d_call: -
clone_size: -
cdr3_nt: TGCAGCGATCCTTCGACAGGATATACAGATACGCAGTATTTT
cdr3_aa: CSDPSTGYTDTQYF

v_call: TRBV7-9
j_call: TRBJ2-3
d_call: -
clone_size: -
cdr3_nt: TGTGCCAGCAGCCTGATACGGACACAAAGGGCTGCAGATATGCAATATTTT
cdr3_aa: CASSLIRTQRAADMQYF

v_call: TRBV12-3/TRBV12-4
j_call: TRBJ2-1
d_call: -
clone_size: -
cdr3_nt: TGTGCCAGCAGTTTAACGACGGGCCCCTACAATGAGCAGTTCTTC
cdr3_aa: CASSLTTGPYNEQFF

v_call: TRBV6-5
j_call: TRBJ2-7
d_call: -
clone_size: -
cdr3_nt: TGTGCCAGCAGTTACTACCGGGACTCCCACGAGCAGTACTTC
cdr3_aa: CASSYYRDSHEQYF

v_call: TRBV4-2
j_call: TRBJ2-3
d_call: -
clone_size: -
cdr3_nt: TGTGCCAGCAGCCAGAGGCTAACCGATGGCTTTGATACGCAGTATTTT
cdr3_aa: CASSQRLTDGFDTQYF

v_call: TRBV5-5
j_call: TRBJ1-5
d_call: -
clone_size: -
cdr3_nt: TGTGCCAGCAGCTCCGGTACGGGGCTGGGACAGCCCCAGCATTTT
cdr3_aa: CASSSGTGLGQPQHF

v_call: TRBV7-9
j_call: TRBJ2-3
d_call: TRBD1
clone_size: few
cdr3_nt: TGTGCCAGCAGCTCCCGGACAGGGGCAGATACGCAGTATTTT
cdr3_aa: CASSSRTGADTQYF

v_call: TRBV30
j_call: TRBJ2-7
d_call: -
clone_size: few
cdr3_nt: TGTGCCTTGGAACCGGGCCCAACTGGCGAGCAGTACTTC
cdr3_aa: CALEPGPTGEQYF

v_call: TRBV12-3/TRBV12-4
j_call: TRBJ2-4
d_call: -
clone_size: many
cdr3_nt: TGTGCCAGCAGTTTACGGTCGGGGAACATTCAGTACTTC
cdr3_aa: CASSLRSGNIQYF

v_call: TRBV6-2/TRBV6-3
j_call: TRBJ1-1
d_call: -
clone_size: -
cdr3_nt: TGTGCCAGCTCACCCGCCAAGAACACTGAAGCTTCCTTT
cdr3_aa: CASSPAKNTEASF

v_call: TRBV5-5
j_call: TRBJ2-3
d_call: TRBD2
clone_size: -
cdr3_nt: TGTGCCAGCAGCTTGGGAGCGGGAGGCGGGACAGATACGCAGTATTTT
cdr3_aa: CASSLGAGGGTDTQYF

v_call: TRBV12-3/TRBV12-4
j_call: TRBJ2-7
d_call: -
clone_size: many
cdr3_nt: TGTGCCAGCAGTAAAGGCCTGCACTTCTACGAGCAGTACTTC
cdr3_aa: CASSKGLHFYEQYF

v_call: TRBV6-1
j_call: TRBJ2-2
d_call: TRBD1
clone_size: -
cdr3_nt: TGTGCCAGCCACCGGGACAGGGGGCGCGCGGACACCGGGGAGCTGTTTTTT
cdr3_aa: CASHRDRGRADTGELFF

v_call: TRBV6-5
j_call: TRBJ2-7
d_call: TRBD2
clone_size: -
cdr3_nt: TGTGCCAGCAGTGGCCGGGGTAGCGGGACCCGGGACGAGCAGTACTTC
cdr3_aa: CASSGRGSGTRDEQYF